This is a list of T cell receptor beta chains from one sample in a study. TCRdb re-derived calls from the RT-PCR reads in MiXCR, one entry per CDR3 protein. This table holds 650,000 to 800,000 distinct CDR3 sequences, more than 13% found once. Sequenced sample: memory CD4+ T cells from blood. Receptors were obtained from a female donor in good health, serving as a healthy control. CDR3s leave out the opening cysteine and the closing phenylalanine or tryptophan. D genes are given only for firm matches.

NA,TRBV28,ASSPPDTNYGYT
TRBD1,TRBV20-1,SARRYGGPGQTLYSNQPQH
NA,TRBV9,ASSPGFDSYEQY
NA,TRBV5-6,ASRRGGNEQF
NA,TRBV18,ASSPPKTGLAGELF
NA,TRBV27,ASRTNRGGYHYEQY
NA,TRBV4-2,ASSQVGDNYGYT
NA,TRBV5-1,ASSPLETTYEQY
TRBD1,TRBV20-1,SAQGTGDSEAF
TRBD2,TRBV20-1,SAGGQGGFEQY
TRBD1,TRBV7-6,ASSPRGQRNEKLF
NA,TRBV20-1,SARRDRSTDTQY
NA,TRBV27,ASRPWGATYNEQF
TRBD2,TRBV7-2,ASSTGLAGGEQF
NA,TRBV5-4,ASSLAQVEEQF
NA,TRBV9,ASSVDHQGTQY
NA,TRBV20-1,SARVGGTTRGEQY
NA,TRBV29-1,SVEMGAKLSSYNEQF
TRBD1,TRBV20-1,SAGQGSRWNNEQF
NA,TRBV7-3,ASTRPSSYNEQF
TRBD1,TRBV2,ASSVQGATTGELF
NA,TRBV12-3/TRBV12-4,ASSLEVSVAGYT
NA,TRBV7-9,ASRGESGNSPLH
TRBD2,TRBV6-6,ASRPGLDLSYEQY
NA,TRBV28,ASSPPPGTLYEQY
NA,TRBV20-1,SARTQGIPNQPQH
NA,TRBV20-1,SGMPADTQY
NA,TRBV20-1,SAERDGGRTDTQY
NA,TRBV4-3,ASSQEPGSYEQY
TRBD1,TRBV12-3/TRBV12-4,ASSPRQGGEKLF
NA,TRBV6-5,ASSYSFEGRYGYT
NA,TRBV14,ASSQSRNRETGELF
NA,TRBV19,ASSIGPSNQPQH
NA,TRBV10-3,AISESTRQPQH
TRBD2,TRBV20-1,SATSGSSFNEQF
TRBD2,TRBV20-1,SARKLAGAYNEQF
TRBD1,TRBV6-5,ASRDRGGEKLF
NA,TRBV9,ASSVNPISDTQY
NA,TRBV18,ASSPLQGSGEKLF
NA,TRBV5-1,ASSPFGSGLETQY
TRBD1,TRBV4-2,ASSQPGTGGNTEAF
NA,TRBV20-1,SARDTRSETQY
TRBD2,TRBV4-3,ASSQGGTSGGYQETQY
TRBD1,TRBV7-2,ASSSSLQGTDTQY
NA,TRBV6-2/TRBV6-3,ASTPPMGTATSGANVLT
TRBD1,TRBV27,ASSRNRGGQPQH
TRBD2,TRBV20-1,SATPAGDRTDTQY
NA,TRBV20-1,SASPGVEQY
NA,TRBV25-1,ASSEPYPITEAF
NA,TRBV11-2,ASSPRLDTYEQY
TRBD1,TRBV6-4,ASSSSTGKYNGELF
NA,TRBV7-2,ASSLATGLWDEQY
TRBD1,TRBV7-2,ASSLERTGTEAF
NA,TRBV27,ASSLSIINTEAF
NA,TRBV27,ASSLGWSGTETQY
TRBD1,TRBV7-2,ASSFRDSAFTSYNEQF
TRBD1,TRBV6-5,ASRKGQYYSPLH
NA,TRBV11-2,ASSRVLGAGELF
TRBD2,TRBV20-1,SARSPSGRALETQY